Each of the 16 T cell receptor beta chains below was sequenced from the same sample in a study of high-grade serous ovarian cancer treatment subgroups (dated by TCRdb to about 2021). The library was built by means of the immunoSEQ multiplex PCR assay. TCRdb obtained this table from immuneACCESS and retained in-frame rearrangements with V and J assigned. These tables miss some clones; where compared with another copy, unresolved V genes account for less than half of the shortfall, and the remainder is unexplained. In this sample the table shows several hundred clones, more than 60% of which occur a single time. Over 9.5% of the sample is taken by the ten largest. Tumor samples were obtained before definitive surgery or chemotherapy. The material sequenced was tumor tissue. Every receptor here comes from a human donor with high-grade serous ovarian cancer.

This chain uses TRBV28 with TRBJ2-1; the D gene is possibly TRBD2 (5 bases). V was trimmed by 6 bases and J by 3 bases, leaving 15 bases between them. The CDR3 length is 15 residues. CDR1 is MDHEN, CDR2 SYDVKM, per germline. The CDR3 reads CASREFGADYNEQFF. The CDR3 DNA is TGTGCCAGCAGAGAATTCGGAGCGGACTACAATGAGCAGTTCTTC. Complete variable domain (other parts from reference TRBV28 and TRBJ2-1): DVKVTQSSRYLVKRTGEKVFLECVQDMDHENMFWYRQDPGLGLRLIYFSYDVKMKEKGDIPEGYSVSREKKERFSLILESASTNQTSMYLCASREFGADYNEQFFGPGTRLTVL.

V usage is TRBV4-3 and J usage is TRBJ2-2; TRBD2 aligns across 8 bases. With 1 base clipped from V and 6 bases from J, the junction kept 7 bases outside the gene matches. The length of the CDR3 is 16 residues. CDR1 is LGHNA, CDR2 YSLEER, per germline. CDR3 region: CASSQGREGGAGELFF. CDR3 nucleotide sequence: TGCGCCAGCAGCCAAGGCCGGGAGGGGGGGGCCGGGGAGCTGTTTTTT.

The chain carries TRBV14 and TRBJ1-1, with unresolved D. Trimming shortened V by 3 bases and J by 11 bases, and 13 bases separated the two germline ends. Germline V gives CDR1 SGHDN, CDR2 FVKESK. CDR3 length equals 12 residues. CDR3: CASSHGLPEAFF. For the CDR3, the DNA is TGTGCCAGCAGCCACGGACTCCCGGAGGCTTTCTTT.

The V gene is TRBV5-1, the J gene TRBJ1-2; unclear D gene. The CDR3 consists of 15 residues. Germline values: CDR1 SGHRS, CDR2 YFSETQ. V was shortened by 1 base and J by 0 bases, with 10 bases between the two germline ends. The chain's CDR3 is CASSLFVGANYGYTF. In DNA form, the CDR3 reads TGCGCCAGCAGCTTGTTCGTTGGAGCTAACTATGGCTACACCTTC.

CDR3 DNA sequence: TGTGCCTGGAGTCCGTTGAACACTGAAGCTTTCTTT. This translates into CAWSPLNTEAFF. The chain couples TRBV30 to TRBJ1-1; no definite D call. V dropped 2 bases and J dropped 0 bases, with 4 bases sitting between them. There are 12 residues in the CDR3. The germline CDR1 and CDR2 sequences are GTSNPN and SVGIG (reference sequence).

The sample holds a few counts of this clone. The CDR3 DNA sequence: TGTGCCAGCAGTGTCGTTAACTATGGCTACACCTTC. Protein: CASSVVNYGYTF. This chain joins TRBV28 and TRBJ1-2, with D hard to call. The CDR3 extends over 12 amino acids. V lost 5 bases, J lost 1 base, and 5 bases lay in between. Germline CDR1 reads MDHEN; CDR2 reads SYDVKM.

The J gene is TRBJ2-6, the V gene TRBV6-4; D uncertain. Looked up from germline, CDR1 is MRHNA and CDR2 is SNTAGT. Deletions cut 4 bases from V and 14 bases from J, with 30 bases between. The CDR3 sequence is 18 residues long. The DNA for the CDR3 is TGTGCCAGCAGTGTAAGGCACTCACCGACAAAGTCGGGCCAACTCCTGACTTTC. Protein product: CASSVRHSPTKSGQLLTF.

This clone was counted a few times. The gene calls are TRBV2 and TRBJ1-1, with D tentatively TRBD1 (6 bases). From germline, CDR1 is SNHLY and CDR2 FYNNEI. The CDR3 length is 14 residues. Trimming shortened V by 7 bases and J by 3 bases, and 15 bases separated the two germline ends. In nucleotides, the CDR3 is TGTGCCAGCATCGAACAGGGAACTCACACTGAAGCTTTCTTT. This encodes CASIEQGTHTEAFF.

This clone was picked up one time. The chain recombines TRBV5-5 with TRBJ1-2, with D hard to call. The CDR3 has 11 amino acids. V was shortened by 3 bases and J by 8 bases, with 8 bases between the two germline ends. In germline, CDR1 is SGHKS, CDR2 YYEKEE (reference sequence). CDR3 in DNA: TGTGCCAGCAGCTCGACGCGGGGCTACACCTTC. Protein sequence: CASSSTRGYTF.

This CDR3 reads CASSRGQESSGNTIYF. CDR3 coding DNA: TGTGCCAGCAGCAGAGGACAGGAAAGCTCTGGAAACACCATATATTTT. J is TRBJ1-3 and V is TRBV2; 7 bases are a match to TRBD1. V lost 6 bases to trimming and J lost 0 bases; unmatched junction nucleotides: 8. This CDR3 is 16 amino acids long. The germline gives CDR1 SNHLY, CDR2 FYNNEI.

This chain links TRBV5-8 with TRBJ1-2; maybe TRBD1 (5 bases). The V and J ends lost 0 bases and 2 bases respectively, with 14 bases between them. The CDR3 runs 16 residues. Germline assignment: CDR1 SGHTS and CDR2 YDEGEE. This CDR3 reads CASSLDGAGTNYGYTF. CDR3 nucleotide sequence: TGTGCCAGCAGCTTGGATGGCGCAGGGACCAACTATGGCTACACCTTC.

V is TRBV5-1 and J is TRBJ1-4, with 9 nucleotides matching TRBD1. The CDR3 is made up of 14 amino acids. V was clipped by 6 bases and J by 8 bases; unmatched bases: 8. Per the germline V gene, CDR1 is SGHRS and CDR2 is YFSETQ. In DNA form, the CDR3 reads TGCGCCAGCACCGTGGACAGGGGTGAAGAAAAACTGTTTTTT. It is translated as CASTVDRGEEKLFF.

J is TRBJ2-7 and V is TRBV19; 9 bases are shared with TRBD1. The V gene's germline CDR1 is LNHDA and CDR2 SQIVND (reference sequence). With V trimmed by 5 bases and J by 3 bases, 2 bases remained unmatched. The CDR3 spans 13 residues. The DNA of the CDR3 is TGTGCCAGTAGTTCGGGACAGGGCTACGAGCAGTACTTC. Encoded protein: CASSSGQGYEQYF.

This clone was detected only once. The genes are TRBV4-3 and TRBJ1-4; D gene unclear. Trimming took 4 bases from V and 6 from J, leaving 21 bases between them. CDR1 is LGHNA and CDR2 is YSLEER in the germline V gene. This CDR3 has 17 residues. For the CDR3, the DNA is TGCGCCAGCAGCCTACTGCACCCGGGAGGTGAGGATGAAAAACTGTTTTTT. Amino acid sequence: CASSLLHPGGEDEKLFF.

This chain connects TRBV5-4 to TRBJ1-2; a possible D gene is TRBD1 (5 bases). Germline CDR1 reads SGHNT; CDR2 reads YYREEE (reference sequence). This CDR3 has 13 amino acids. With 2 bases removed from V and 8 bases from J, the gap between germline ends came to 13 bases. The CDR3 DNA reads as TGTGCCAGCAGCTTAAGGGGCCCCGGGGGCTACACCTTC. Translating gives CASSLRGPGGYTF.

J is TRBJ1-1 and V is TRBV29-1; 7 bases are shared with TRBD1. The CDR3 has 13 residues. CDR1 is SQVTM and CDR2 is ANQGSEA in the germline V gene. V shed 7 bases and J 5 bases; nucleotides not matched to a gene: 10. Here the CDR3 reads CSASQGFGTEAFF. CDR3 DNA: TGCAGCGCCTCACAGGGGTTTGGGACTGAAGCTTTCTTT.